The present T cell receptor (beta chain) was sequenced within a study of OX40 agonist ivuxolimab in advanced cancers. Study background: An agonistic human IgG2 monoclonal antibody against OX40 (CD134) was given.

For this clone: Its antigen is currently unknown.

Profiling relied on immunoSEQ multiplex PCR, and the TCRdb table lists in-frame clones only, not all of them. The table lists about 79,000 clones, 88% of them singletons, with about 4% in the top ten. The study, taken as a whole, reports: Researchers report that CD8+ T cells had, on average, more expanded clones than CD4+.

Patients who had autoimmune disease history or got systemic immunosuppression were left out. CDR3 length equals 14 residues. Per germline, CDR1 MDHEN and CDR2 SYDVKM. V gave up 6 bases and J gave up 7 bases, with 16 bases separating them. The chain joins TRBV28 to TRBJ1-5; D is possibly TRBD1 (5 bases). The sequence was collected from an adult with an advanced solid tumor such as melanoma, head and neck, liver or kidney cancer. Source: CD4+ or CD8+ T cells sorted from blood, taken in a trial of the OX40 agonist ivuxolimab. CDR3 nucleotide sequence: TGTGCCAGCAGCCCCGGGGGAGGGAAACAGCCCCAGCATTTT. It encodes CASSPGGGKQPQHF.